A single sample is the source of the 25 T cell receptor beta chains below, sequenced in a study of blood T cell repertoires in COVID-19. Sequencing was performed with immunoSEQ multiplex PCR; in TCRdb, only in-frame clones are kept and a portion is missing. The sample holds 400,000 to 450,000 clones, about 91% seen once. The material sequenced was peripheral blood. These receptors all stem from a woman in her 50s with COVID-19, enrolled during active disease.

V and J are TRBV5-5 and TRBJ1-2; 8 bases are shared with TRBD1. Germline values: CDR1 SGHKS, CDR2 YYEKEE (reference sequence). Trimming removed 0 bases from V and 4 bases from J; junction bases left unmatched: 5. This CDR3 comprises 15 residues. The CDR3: CASSLETGAPYGYTF. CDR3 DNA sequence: TGTGCCAGCAGCTTGGAGACAGGGGCTCCCTATGGCTACACCTTC.

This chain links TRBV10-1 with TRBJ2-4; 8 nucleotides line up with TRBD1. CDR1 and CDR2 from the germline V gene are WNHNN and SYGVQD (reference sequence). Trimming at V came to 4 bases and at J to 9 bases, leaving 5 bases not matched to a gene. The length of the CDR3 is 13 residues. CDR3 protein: CASSAGTGSIQYF. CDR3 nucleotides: TGCGCCAGCAGTGCCGGGACAGGTTCCATTCAGTACTTC.

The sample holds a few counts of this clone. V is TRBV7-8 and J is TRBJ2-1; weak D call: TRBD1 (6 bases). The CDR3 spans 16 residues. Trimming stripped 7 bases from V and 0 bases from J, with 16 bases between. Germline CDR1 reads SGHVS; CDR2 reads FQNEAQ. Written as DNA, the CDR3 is TGTGCCAGCACCCTTTTTAGGGGGATCTCCTACAATGAGCAGTTCTTC. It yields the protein CASTLFRGISYNEQFF.

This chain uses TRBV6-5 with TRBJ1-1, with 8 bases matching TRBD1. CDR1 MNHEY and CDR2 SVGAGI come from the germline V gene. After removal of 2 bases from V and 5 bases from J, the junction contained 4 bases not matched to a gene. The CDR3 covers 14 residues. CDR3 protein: CASSYERQGTEAFF. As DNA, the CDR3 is TGTGCCAGCAGTTACGAAAGACAGGGGACTGAAGCTTTCTTT.

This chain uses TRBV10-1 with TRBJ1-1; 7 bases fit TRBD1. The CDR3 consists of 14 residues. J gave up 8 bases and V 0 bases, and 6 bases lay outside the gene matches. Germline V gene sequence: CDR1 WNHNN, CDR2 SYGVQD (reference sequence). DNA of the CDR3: TGCGCCAGCAGTGAGTCGGCACCGACAGGGGAAGCTTTCTTT. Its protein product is CASSESAPTGEAFF.

The CDR3, as DNA: TGTGCCAGCAGCTCCTGGACAGGGGGAAAGTATGGCTACACCTTC. Protein sequence: CASSSWTGGKYGYTF. This sequence joins TRBV3-1 (or the pseudogene TRBV3-2) and TRBJ1-2, with 10 positions matching TRBD1. CDR1 and CDR2 (germline): LGHDT, YNNKEL (reference sequence). This CDR3 contains 15 residues. Germline trimming cut 5 bases from V and 5 bases from J; bases unmatched to any gene: 8.

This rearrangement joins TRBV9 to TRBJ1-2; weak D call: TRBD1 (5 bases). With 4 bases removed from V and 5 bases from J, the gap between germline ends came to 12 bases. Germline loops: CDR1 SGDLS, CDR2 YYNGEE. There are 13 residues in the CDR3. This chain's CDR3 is CASSLRDFYGYTF. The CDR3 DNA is TGTGCCAGCAGCCTCAGGGACTTTTATGGCTACACCTTC.

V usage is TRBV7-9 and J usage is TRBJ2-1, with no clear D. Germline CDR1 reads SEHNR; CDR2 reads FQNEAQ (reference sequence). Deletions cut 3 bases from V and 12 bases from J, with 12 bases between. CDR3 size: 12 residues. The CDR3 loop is CASSFETGSQFF. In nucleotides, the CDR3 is TGTGCCAGCAGCTTCGAGACTGGCTCGCAGTTCTTC.

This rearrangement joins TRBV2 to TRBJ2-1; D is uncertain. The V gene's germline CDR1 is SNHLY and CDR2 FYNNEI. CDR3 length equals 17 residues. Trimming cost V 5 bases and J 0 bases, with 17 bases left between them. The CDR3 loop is CASSRLPSRSSYNEQFF. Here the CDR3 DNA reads TGTGCCAGCAGTCGACTCCCCTCTCGAAGCTCCTACAATGAGCAGTTCTTC.

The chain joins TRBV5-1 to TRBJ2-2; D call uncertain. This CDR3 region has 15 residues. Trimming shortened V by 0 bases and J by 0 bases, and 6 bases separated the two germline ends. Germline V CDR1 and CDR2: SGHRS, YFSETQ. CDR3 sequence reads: CASSLGYTNTGELFF. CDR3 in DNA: TGCGCCAGCAGCTTGGGTTATACGAACACCGGGGAGCTGTTTTTT.

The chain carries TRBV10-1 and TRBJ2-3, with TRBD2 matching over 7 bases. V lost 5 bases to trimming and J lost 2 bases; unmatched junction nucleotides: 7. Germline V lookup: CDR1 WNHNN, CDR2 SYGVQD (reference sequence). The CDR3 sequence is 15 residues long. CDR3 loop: CASSQTSPHTDTQYF. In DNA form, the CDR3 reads TGCGCCAGCAGTCAGACTAGCCCCCACACAGATACGCAGTATTTT.

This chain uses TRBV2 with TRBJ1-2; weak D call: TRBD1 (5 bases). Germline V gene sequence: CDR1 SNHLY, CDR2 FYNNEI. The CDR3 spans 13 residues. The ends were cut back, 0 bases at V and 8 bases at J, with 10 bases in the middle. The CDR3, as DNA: TGTGCCAGCAGTGAAGCAGGGGAGGGGGGCTACACCTTC. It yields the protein CASSEAGEGGYTF.

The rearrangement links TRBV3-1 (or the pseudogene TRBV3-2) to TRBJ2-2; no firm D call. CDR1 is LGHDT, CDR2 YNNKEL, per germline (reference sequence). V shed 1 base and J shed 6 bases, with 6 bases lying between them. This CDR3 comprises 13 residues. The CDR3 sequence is CASSQGRSGELFF. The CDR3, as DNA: TGTGCCAGCAGCCAAGGCCGGTCCGGGGAGCTGTTTTTT.

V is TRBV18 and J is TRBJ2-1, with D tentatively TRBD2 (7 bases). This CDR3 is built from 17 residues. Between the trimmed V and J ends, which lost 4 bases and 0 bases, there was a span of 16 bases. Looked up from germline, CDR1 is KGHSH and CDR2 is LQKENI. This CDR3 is CASSRLAVDSSYNEQFF. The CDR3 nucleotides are TGTGCCAGCTCACGTCTAGCGGTGGACAGCTCCTACAATGAGCAGTTCTTC.

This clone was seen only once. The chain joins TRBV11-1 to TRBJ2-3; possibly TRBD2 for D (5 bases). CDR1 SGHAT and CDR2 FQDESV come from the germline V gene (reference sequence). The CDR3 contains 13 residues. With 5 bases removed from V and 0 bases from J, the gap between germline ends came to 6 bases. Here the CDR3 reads CASSRTSTDTQYF. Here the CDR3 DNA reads TGTGCCAGCAGCCGGACTAGCACAGATACGCAGTATTTT.

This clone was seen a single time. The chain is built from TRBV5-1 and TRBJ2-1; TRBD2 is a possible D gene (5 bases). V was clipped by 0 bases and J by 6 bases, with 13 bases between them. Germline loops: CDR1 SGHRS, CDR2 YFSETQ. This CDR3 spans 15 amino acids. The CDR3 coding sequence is TGCGCCAGCAGCTTGGTGCTCTCTGAGGGCAATGAGCAGTTCTTC. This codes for CASSLVLSEGNEQFF.

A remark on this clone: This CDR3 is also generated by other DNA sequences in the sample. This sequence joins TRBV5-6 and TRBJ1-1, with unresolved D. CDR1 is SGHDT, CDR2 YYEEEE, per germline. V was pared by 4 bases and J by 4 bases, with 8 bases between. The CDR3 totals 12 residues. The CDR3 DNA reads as TGTGCCAGCAGCCGGCGGAGCACTGAAGCTTTCTTT. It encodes CASSRRSTEAFF. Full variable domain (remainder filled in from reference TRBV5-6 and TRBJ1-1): DAGVTQSPTHLIKTRGQQVTLRCSPKSGHDTVSWYQQALGQGPQFIFQYYEEEERQRGNFPDRFSGHQFPNYSSELNVNALLLGDSALYLCASSRRSTEAFFGQGTRLTVV.

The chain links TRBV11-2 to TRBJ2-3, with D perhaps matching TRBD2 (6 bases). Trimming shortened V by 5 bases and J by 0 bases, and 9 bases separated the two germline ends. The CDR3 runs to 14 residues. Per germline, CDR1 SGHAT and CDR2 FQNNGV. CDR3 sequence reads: CASSRGTSTDTQYF. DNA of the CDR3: TGTGCCAGCAGCCGAGGGACTAGCACAGATACGCAGTATTTT.

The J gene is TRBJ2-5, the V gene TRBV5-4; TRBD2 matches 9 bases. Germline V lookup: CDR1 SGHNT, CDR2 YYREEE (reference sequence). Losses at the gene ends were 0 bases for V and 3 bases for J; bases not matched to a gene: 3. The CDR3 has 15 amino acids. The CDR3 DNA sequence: TGTGCCAGCAGCTTGGGCGGGGGGGCCGAAGAGACCCAGTACTTC. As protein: CASSLGGGAEETQYF.

The CDR3 protein is CASSQKPPGQGNGGYTF. CDR3 nucleotide sequence: TGTGCCAGCAGCCAAAAACCCCCGGGACAGGGGAACGGTGGCTACACCTTC. This chain joins TRBV4-2 and TRBJ1-2, with 10 bases identical to TRBD1. V trimming: 2 bases; J trimming: 7 bases; junction bases outside the gene matches: 13. Germline V lookup: CDR1 LGHNA, CDR2 YNFKEQ. The CDR3 totals 17 residues.

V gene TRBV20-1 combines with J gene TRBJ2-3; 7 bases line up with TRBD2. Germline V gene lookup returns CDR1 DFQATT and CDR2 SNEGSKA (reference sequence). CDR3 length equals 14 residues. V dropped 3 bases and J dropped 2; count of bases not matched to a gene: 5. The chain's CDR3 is CSASPSGVTDTQYF. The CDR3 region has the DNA TGCAGTGCTAGTCCTAGCGGAGTCACAGATACGCAGTATTTT.

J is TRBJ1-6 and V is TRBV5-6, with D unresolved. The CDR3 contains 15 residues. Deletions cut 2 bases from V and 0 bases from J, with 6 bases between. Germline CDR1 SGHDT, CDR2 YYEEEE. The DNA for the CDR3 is TGTGCCAGCAGCTTCGTCAGCTCCTATAATTCACCCCTCCACTTT. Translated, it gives CASSFVSSYNSPLHF.

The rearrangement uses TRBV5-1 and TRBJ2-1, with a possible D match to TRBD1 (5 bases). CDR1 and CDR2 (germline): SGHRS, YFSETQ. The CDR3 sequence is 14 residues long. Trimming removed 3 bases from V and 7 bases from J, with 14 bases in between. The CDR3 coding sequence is TGCGCCAGCAGCTCCCGTCAGGGATTTAATGAGCAGTTCTTC. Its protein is CASSSRQGFNEQFF.

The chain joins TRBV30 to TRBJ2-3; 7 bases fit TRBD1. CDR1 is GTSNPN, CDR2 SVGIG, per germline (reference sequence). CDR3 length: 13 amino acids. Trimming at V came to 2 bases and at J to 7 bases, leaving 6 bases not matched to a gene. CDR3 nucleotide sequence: TGTGCCTGGAGTACCCAACAGGGGAATACGCAGTATTTT. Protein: CAWSTQQGNTQYF.

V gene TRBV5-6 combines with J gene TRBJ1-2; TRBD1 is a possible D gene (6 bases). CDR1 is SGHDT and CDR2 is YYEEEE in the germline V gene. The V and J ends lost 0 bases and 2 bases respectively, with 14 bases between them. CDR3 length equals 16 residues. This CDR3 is CASSLAGGSSNYGYTF. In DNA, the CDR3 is TGTGCCAGCAGCTTGGCGGGGGGCAGTTCCAACTATGGCTACACCTTC.